This record concerns one T cell receptor beta chain sequence. No antigen is known for it. The sequence runs out 3 residues before the end of the CDR3; the remainder is reconstructed from the germline J gene. These data belong to a study of Tregs in tolerant kidney transplant recipients. The nonmyeloablative bone marrow transplants came from related graft donors, with transient mixed chimerism. Study results and limitations: No direct test of biological reproducibility was done here. Tolerant patients' donor-specific Tregs expanded beyond overall Tregs, suggesting antigen-driven growth.

The CDR3 consists of 15 residues. Trimming took off 5 bases at V and 1 base at J, with 12 bases between the two ends. From germline, CDR1 is SGHTA and CDR2 FQGNSA. The repertoire was sequenced with immunoSEQ multiplex PCR; TCRdb's copy has only in-frame clones and lacks some. The sample holds around 30,000 clones. The chain carries TRBV7-2 and TRBJ1-5; D possibly corresponds to TRBD1 (6 bases). The sample was CD4+ T cells from blood (PBMCs), taken 24 months after the transplant. This TCR was recovered from a human patient who received a combined kidney and bone marrow transplant. The graft donor may account for some of the T cells. CDR3 loop: CASSLNQGSNQPQHF. The DNA read from the CDR3 is TGTGCCAGCAGCCTGAACCAGGGGAGCAATCAGCCC.